This TCR beta chain derives from a study of human T cells and chemical hapten exposure. Whole-study context: Each patch test put 0.01% DPC on the upper back, and results were read at 6 days. Alopecia areata, totalis or universalis affected patients who were mostly female.

General study points: TCRs at high frequency, those above 1 in 1000, did not change with DPC sensitization.

A remark on this clonotype: Its antigen is unidentified.

Unique molecular identifiers were attached to individual cDNA molecules during library preparation. Each CDR3 protein is one row after TCRdb ran MiXCR on the RACE reads. The sample contains about 89,000 distinct CDR3 sequences, 10% to 11% of which appear only once. The time point was: pre-sensitization, week 0. Treatment denoted: therapeutic diphenylcyclopropenone sensitization with weekly scalp DPC. The V gene's germline CDR1 is SGHNT and CDR2 YYREEE (reference sequence). Trimming stripped 0 bases from V and 0 bases from J, with 7 bases between. The CDR3 contains 14 residues. The TCR originated in a woman aged 60-75 years with alopecia areata. Some clones in this sample may be carry-over from other donors' samples. Sequenced here: whole blood, sampled in connection with sensitization to the hapten diphenylcyclopropenone (DPC). V and J are TRBV5-4 and TRBJ2-7, with no clear D. DNA for the CDR3: TGTGCCAGCAGCTTGGGGCAGGTCTCCTACGAGCAGTACTTC. Encoded protein: CASSLGQVSYEQYF.